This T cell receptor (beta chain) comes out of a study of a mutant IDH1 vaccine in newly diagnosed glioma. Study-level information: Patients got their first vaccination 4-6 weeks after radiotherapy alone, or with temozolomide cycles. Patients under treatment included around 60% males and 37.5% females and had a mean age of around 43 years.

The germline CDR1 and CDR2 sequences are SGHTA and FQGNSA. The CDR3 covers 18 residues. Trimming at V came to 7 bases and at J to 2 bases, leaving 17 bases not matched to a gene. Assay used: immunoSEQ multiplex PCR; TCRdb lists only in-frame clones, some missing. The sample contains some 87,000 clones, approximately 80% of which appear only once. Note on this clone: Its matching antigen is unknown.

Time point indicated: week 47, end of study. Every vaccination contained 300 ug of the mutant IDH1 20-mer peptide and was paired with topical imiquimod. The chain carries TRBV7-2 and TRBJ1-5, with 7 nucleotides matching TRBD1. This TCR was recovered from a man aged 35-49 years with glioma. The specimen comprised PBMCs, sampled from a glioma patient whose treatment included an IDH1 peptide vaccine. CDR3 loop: CASTPRSPGGVGNQPQHF. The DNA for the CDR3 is TGTGCCAGCACCCCCCGCTCACCAGGGGGTGTGGGCAATCAGCCCCAGCATTTT.